This record looks at one T cell receptor (beta chain) sequence and its context. The antigen it binds to is not known. There are no base qualities to consult, and no much larger clone falls within one base. In the prospective study, participants were about 18 to 95 years old, resided in under 30 geographic areas of the United States, and were enrolled through a virtual design. In the prospective study, cohorts were assigned on the basis of participant-reported clinical history obtained from a screening survey and a study questionnaire. Exposed participants had been in contact with someone with a PCR-confirmed or clinician-diagnosed COVID-19 case within 2 weeks of study entry. In the prospective study, whole blood, serum and a nasopharyngeal or oropharyngeal swab were collected from each participant by mobile phlebotomists. Additional blood draws and questionnaires over an approximately 2-month period could optionally be provided by prospective study participants. Before DNA extraction, blood samples from the prospective study were shipped at room temperature or frozen.

The germline V gene (reference sequence) sets CDR1 to MNHEY and CDR2 to SMNVEV. The CDR3 goes from the cysteine to the phenylalanine over 14 residues. Of all the DNA, just the CDR3 is kept, 42 bases in frame from base 1. The V end loses 5 bases and the J end loses 2 bases, and a stretch of 11 bases separates them. TCRbeta CDR3 regions were amplified from genomic DNA using the immunoSEQ Assay, a bias-controlled multiplex PCR. Processing in the source paper ran as follows. The number of nucleated cells in each sample was estimated by amplification of reference gene primers within the assay. To quantify the absolute abundance of each unique TCRbeta CDR3 rearrangement, sequence reads were collapsed and filtered. For each sample, productive Simpson clonality was calculated by taking the square root of Simpson's diversity index across productive rearrangements. Held by TCRdb, this immuneACCESS table contains in-frame sequences only and omits some clones. Under half of the omission traces to an unresolved V gene where checked; the cause of the rest is unknown. D and trimming come from the DNA, and the V and J calls and clone size come from that table. The sample contains roughly 380,000 clones, roughly 90% of them found a single time. 1% of the sample is taken by the ten largest.

The sample comes from a study of blood T cell repertoires in COVID-19 (dated by TCRdb to the early 2020s). Looking at the study overall: Samples from collaborators originated in the United States, Italy and Spain and spanned both the acute and convalescent phases of COVID-19. The material from the prospective study consisted of cDNA or gDNA derived from T cells, B-cell-depleted T cells, or PBMCs. Subjects who had been exposed to COVID-19, were actively infected with it, or had recovered from it provided the deeply sampled blood TCRbeta repertoires that made up the dataset. The repertoires were released in a freely available public database meant as a resource for research on the immune response to SARS-CoV-2. Samples came from the ongoing ImmuneRACE study (first 160 participants) plus 1,254 subjects from 6 global collaborators. The sample metadata nearly always contained a de-identified subject ID, COVID-19 status, age in years and sex. Where HLA class I and class II types were available, the types were taken from metadata supplied by the sample provider, not from assay-based typing. Here is what the overall study found, with its caveats: How much clinical and demographic metadata was included differed by source and by participant, and the metadata was provided uncurated.

The rearrangement combines TRBV27 with TRBJ2-3; 5 matching bases give a weak D call of TRBD1. Sequencing used PBMCs or T cells enriched from blood (not recorded which). The origin of this receptor is a woman between 25 and 40 years old who had been exposed to COVID-19. The DNA sequence is given as TGTGCCAGCAGTCCACGACAGTCCACAGATACGCAGTATTTT. It codes for CASSPRQSTDTQYF.